This T cell receptor beta chain was obtained from a study of blood T cell repertoires in COVID-19. Sequenced by immunoSEQ multiplex PCR; TCRdb stores in-frame clones only, minus some. In the table there are about 220,000 clones, approximately 83% of which are singletons. Losses at the gene ends were 2 bases for V and 7 bases for J; bases not matched to a gene: 7. The CDR3 runs 16 residues. Looked up from germline, CDR1 is SNHLY and CDR2 is FYNNEI. The source material was peripheral blood. The TCR originated in a woman in her twenties or thirties who had recovered from COVID-19. The chain uses TRBV2 and TRBJ2-7, with 14 bases aligning to TRBD2. The CDR3 loop is CASSELGLAGVGEQYF. As DNA, the CDR3 is TGTGCCAGCAGTGAATTGGGACTAGCGGGAGTCGGAGAGCAGTACTTC.